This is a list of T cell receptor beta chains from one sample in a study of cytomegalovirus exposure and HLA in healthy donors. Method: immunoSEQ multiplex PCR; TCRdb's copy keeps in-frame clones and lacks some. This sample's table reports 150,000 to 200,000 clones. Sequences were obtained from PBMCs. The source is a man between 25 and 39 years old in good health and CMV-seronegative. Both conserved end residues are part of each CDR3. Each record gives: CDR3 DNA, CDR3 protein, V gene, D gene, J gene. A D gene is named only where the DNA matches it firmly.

CDR3nt: TGCGCCAGCAGCTCGGTACCCGGGACTAGCTCCTACGAGCAGTACTTC
CDR3aa: CASSSVPGTSSYEQYF
v_gene: TRBV5-1
d_gene: TRBD2
j_gene: TRBJ2-7

CDR3nt: TGTGCCAGCAGCTCCCCACGGGGGGCTGATGGCTACACCTTC
CDR3aa: CASSSPRGADGYTF
v_gene: TRBV5-4
d_gene: NA
j_gene: TRBJ1-2

CDR3nt: TGCGCCAGCAGCCAAACAGGGGGTCCCTACTACAATGAGCAGCTCTTC
CDR3aa: CASSQTGGPYYNEQLF
v_gene: TRBV5-1
d_gene: TRBD1
j_gene: TRBJ2-1

CDR3nt: TGTGCCAGCAGTGAAGAGGGGCAGGGACTAGATGGCTACACCTTC
CDR3aa: CASSEEGQGLDGYTF
v_gene: TRBV2
d_gene: NA
j_gene: TRBJ1-2

CDR3nt: TGCAGCGCGAGAGGCGGGGGTATAGCCGGGGAGCCGTTTTTT
CDR3aa: CSARGGGIAGEPFF
v_gene: TRBV29-1
d_gene: TRBD2
j_gene: TRBJ2-2

CDR3nt: TGTGCCAGCACCCTTATCGGGACAGGGATTGGCTACACCTTC
CDR3aa: CASTLIGTGIGYTF
v_gene: TRBV2
d_gene: TRBD1
j_gene: TRBJ1-2

CDR3nt: TGCAGCGCTCGCAGGGACATACCACGGGATGAGCAGTTCTTC
CDR3aa: CSARRDIPRDEQFF
v_gene: TRBV29-1
d_gene: NA
j_gene: TRBJ2-1

CDR3nt: TGTGCCAGCAGGCTAACAGGGGATAGCAATCAGCCCCAGCATTTT
CDR3aa: CASRLTGDSNQPQHF
v_gene: TRBV2
d_gene: TRBD1
j_gene: TRBJ1-5

CDR3nt: TGTGCCAGCAAATGGGGGCCCTATGGCTACACCTTC
CDR3aa: CASKWGPYGYTF
v_gene: TRBV27
d_gene: NA
j_gene: TRBJ1-2

CDR3nt: TGTGCCAGCGCGCGTTTGGGACAGGGGGCTTACGAGCAGTACTTC
CDR3aa: CASARLGQGAYEQYF
v_gene: TRBV2
d_gene: TRBD1
j_gene: TRBJ2-7